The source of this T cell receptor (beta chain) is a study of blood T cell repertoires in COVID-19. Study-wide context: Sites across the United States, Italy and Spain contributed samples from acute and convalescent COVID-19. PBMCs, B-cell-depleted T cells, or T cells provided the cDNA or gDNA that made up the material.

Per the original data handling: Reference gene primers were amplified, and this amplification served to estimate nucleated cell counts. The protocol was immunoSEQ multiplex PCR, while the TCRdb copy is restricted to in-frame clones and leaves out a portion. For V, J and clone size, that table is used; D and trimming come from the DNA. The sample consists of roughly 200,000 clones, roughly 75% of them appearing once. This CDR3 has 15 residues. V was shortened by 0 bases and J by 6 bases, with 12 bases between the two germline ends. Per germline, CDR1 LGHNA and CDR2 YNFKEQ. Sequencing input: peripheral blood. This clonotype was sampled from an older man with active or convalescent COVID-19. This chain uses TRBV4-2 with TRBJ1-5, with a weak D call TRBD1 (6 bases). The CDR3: CASSQDFQGSQPQHF. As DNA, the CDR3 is TGTGCCAGCAGCCAAGATTTCCAGGGGTCTCAGCCCCAGCATTTT.